A selection of T cell receptor beta chains follows, all from one sample in a study of neurological immune-mediated disorders. TCRdb ran MiXCR on the 5' RACE reads and lists one entry per CDR3 protein. The sample holds tens of thousands of distinct CDR3 sequences, 4.5% seen once. Sequenced input: PBMCs. Every receptor here comes from a man aged 30 to 45 with multiple sclerosis. CDR3s include the opening cysteine and the closing phenylalanine or tryptophan. Fields, in order: clone size, D gene, J gene, V gene, CDR3 length, CDR3 protein, CDR3 DNA. D genes are given only for firm matches. For some rows the clone size is stated as once, few or many, or as a class when expanded; others skip it.

>few|-|TRBJ2-2|TRBV5-1|11
CVSSRGTELFF
TGCGTCAGCAGCCGTGGGACAGAGCTGTTTTTT
>many|-|TRBJ2-1|TRBV5-1|17
CASSLGYASDSYNEQFF
TGCGCCAGCAGCTTGGGGTATGCGTCAGACTCCTACAATGAGCAGTTCTTC
>many|-|TRBJ2-5|TRBV7-2|14
CASSSPYGQETQYF
TGTGCCAGCAGCTCACCATACGGGCAAGAGACCCAGTACTTC
>many|-|TRBJ2-6|TRBV5-1|20
CASSLRPAPGGNSGANVLTF
TGCGCCAGCAGCTTGCGGCCGGCCCCCGGAGGGAACTCTGGGGCCAACGTCCTGACTTTC
>few|-|TRBJ2-3|TRBV5-1|15
CASSSQGGGTDTQYF
TGCGCCAGCAGCTCCCAGGGGGGGGGCACAGATACGCAGTATTTT
>few|-|TRBJ1-2|TRBV20-1|11
CGKSTGSGYTF
TGCGGAAAATCGACGGGGTCAGGCTACACCTTC
>many|TRBD1|TRBJ2-6|TRBV5-1|17
CASSWDRGLGGANVLTF
TGCGCCAGCAGCTGGGACAGGGGGTTAGGAGGGGCCAACGTCCTGACTTTC
>many|-|TRBJ2-2|TRBV4-1|16
CASSQGVPYNTGELFF
TGCGCCAGCAGCCAAGGTGTCCCATATAACACCGGGGAGCTGTTTTTT
>-|-|TRBJ2-7|TRBV5-1|14
CASSFLDAGYEQYF
TGCGCCAGCAGCTTTCTAGACGCAGGGTACGAGCAGTACTTC
>-|TRBD2|TRBJ2-4|TRBV20-1|13
CSARTSGGDIQYF
TGCAGTGCGAGGACTAGCGGGGGGGACATTCAGTACTTC
>many|-|TRBJ1-5|TRBV15|15
CATSRALTENQPQHF
TGTGCCACCAGCAGAGCTCTAACCGAGAATCAGCCCCAGCATTTT
>-|TRBD1|TRBJ2-3|TRBV29-1|16
CSVHAMGRGRKDTQYF
TGCAGCGTCCACGCGATGGGCAGGGGGCGAAAAGATACGCAGTATTTT
>-|-|TRBJ1-5|TRBV6-5|14
CASSYSRGYQPQHF
TGTGCCAGCAGTTACTCGAGAGGCTATCAGCCCCAGCATTTT
>many|-|TRBJ2-6|TRBV20-1|14
CSASIVSGANVLTF
TGCAGTGCTAGTATTGTCTCTGGGGCCAACGTCCTGACTTTC
>many|-|TRBJ1-1|TRBV12-3/TRBV12-4|14
CASSRKQGNTEAFF
TGTGCCAGCAGTCGAAAACAGGGAAACACTGAAGCTTTCTTT
>many|-|TRBJ1-2|TRBV20-1|12
CSARGGKDGYTF
TGCAGTGCTAGGGGGGGAAAAGATGGCTACACCTTC
>many|TRBD2|TRBJ2-3|TRBV5-1|13
CASSVETSGKWYF
TGCGCCAGCAGCGTCGAAACTAGCGGGAAATGGTATTTT
>many|-|TRBJ1-2|TRBV5-1|14
CASSLEGSSHGYTF
TGCGCCAGCAGCTTGGAGGGCAGCAGCCATGGCTACACCTTC
>many|TRBD2|TRBJ2-7|TRBV4-2|16
CASSQGTSGLSYEQYF
TGTGCCAGCAGCCAAGGGACTAGCGGGCTCTCCTACGAGCAGTACTTC
>many|-|TRBJ1-2|TRBV12-3/TRBV12-4|15
CASSLLTGTSYGYTF
TGTGCCAGCAGTTTACTCACAGGGACTAGCTATGGCTACACCTTC
>many|-|TRBJ1-2|TRBV3-1|14
CASSPPSEVGGYTF
TGTGCCAGCAGCCCTCCATCGGAGGTGGGGGGCTACACCTTC
>many|-|TRBJ1-2|TRBV5-1|14
CASSLVAGNYGYTF
TGCGCCAGCAGCTTGGTCGCCGGGAACTATGGCTACACCTTC